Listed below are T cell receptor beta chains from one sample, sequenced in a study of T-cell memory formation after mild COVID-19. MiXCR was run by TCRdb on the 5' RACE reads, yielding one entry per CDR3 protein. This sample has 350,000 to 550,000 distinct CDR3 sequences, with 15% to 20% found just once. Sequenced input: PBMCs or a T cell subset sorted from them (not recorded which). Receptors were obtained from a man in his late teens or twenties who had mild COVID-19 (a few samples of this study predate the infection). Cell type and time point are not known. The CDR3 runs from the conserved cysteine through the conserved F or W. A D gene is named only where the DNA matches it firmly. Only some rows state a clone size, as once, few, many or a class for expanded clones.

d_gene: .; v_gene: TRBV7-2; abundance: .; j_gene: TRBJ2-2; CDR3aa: CASSTPGLANTGELFF; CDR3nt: TGTGCCAGCAGCACCCCGGGACTGGCTAACACCGGGGAGCTGTTTTTT
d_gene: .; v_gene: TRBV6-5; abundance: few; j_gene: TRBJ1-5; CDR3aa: CASRKDSYNQPQHF; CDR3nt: TGTGCCAGCAGAAAGGACAGCTACAATCAGCCCCAGCATTTT
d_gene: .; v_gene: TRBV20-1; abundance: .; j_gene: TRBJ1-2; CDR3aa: CSAATGNYGYTF; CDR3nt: TGCAGTGCCGCTACAGGGAACTACGGCTACACCTTC
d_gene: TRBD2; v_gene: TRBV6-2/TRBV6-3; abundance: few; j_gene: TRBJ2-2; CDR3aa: CASNGLAANTGELFF; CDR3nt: TGTGCCAGCAATGGACTAGCGGCGAACACCGGGGAGCTGTTTTTT
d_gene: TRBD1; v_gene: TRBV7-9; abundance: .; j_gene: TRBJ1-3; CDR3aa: CASRPEGAYTIYF; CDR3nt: TGTGCCAGCAGGCCCGAGGGGGCTTACACCATATATTTT
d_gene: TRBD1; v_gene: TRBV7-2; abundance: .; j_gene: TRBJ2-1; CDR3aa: CASTPTTGADEQFF; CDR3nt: TGTGCCAGCACACCGACTACAGGGGCGGATGAGCAGTTCTTC
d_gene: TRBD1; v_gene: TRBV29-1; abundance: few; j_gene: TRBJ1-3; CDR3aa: CSVVTGAGNTIYF; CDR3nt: TGCAGCGTAGTGACAGGGGCTGGAAACACCATATATTTT
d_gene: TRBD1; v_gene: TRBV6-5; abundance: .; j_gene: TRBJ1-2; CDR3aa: CASSFTGGHGYTF; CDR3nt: TGTGCCAGCAGTTTCACAGGGGGCCATGGCTACACCTTC
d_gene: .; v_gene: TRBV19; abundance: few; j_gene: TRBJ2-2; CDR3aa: CASSILSTGELFF; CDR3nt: TGTGCCAGTAGTATCCTGAGCACCGGGGAGCTGTTTTTT
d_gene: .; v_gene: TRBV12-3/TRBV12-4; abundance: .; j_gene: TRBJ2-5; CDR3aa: CASRSGLFQETQYF; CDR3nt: TGTGCCAGCAGGTCGGGACTGTTTCAAGAGACCCAGTACTTC
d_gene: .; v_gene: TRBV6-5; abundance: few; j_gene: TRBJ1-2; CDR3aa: CASSYSVNGNYGYTF; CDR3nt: TGTGCCAGCAGTTACTCGGTTAACGGGAACTATGGCTACACCTTC
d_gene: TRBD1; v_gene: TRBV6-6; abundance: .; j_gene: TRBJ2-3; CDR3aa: CASSYGPQGASTDTQYF; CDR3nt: TGTGCCAGCAGTTACGGGCCTCAGGGGGCAAGCACAGATACGCAGTATTTT
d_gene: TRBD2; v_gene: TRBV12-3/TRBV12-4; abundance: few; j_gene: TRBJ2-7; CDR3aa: CASSLGGDYEQYF; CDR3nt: TGTGCCAGCAGTTTGGGAGGGGACTACGAGCAGTACTTC
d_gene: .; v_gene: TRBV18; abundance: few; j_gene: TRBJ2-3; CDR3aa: CASSPSDTDTQYF; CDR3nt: TGTGCCAGCTCACCATCGGATACAGATACGCAGTATTTT
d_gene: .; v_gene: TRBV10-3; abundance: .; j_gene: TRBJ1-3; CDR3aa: CAISESGNTIYF; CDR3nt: TGTGCCATCAGTGAGTCTGGAAACACCATATATTTT
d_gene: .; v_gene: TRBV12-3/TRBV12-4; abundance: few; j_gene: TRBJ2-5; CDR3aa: CASSLGGPTQETQYF; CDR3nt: TGTGCCAGCAGTTTAGGGGGGCCCACTCAAGAGACCCAGTACTTC
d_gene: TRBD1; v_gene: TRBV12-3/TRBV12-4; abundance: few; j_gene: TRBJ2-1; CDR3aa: CASTDRGSYNEQFF; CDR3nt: TGTGCCAGCACTGACAGGGGCTCCTACAATGAGCAGTTCTTC
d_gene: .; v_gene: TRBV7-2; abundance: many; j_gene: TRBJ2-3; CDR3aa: CASNHVGWSTDTQYF; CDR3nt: TGTGCCAGCAATCATGTCGGGTGGAGCACAGATACGCAGTATTTT
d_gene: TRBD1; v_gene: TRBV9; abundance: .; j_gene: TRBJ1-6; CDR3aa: CASSPRQGRGPLHF; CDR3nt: TGTGCCAGCAGCCCAAGACAGGGAAGGGGACCCCTCCACTTT
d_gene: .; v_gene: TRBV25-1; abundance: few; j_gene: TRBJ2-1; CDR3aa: CASSEWVNEQFF; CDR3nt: TGTGCCAGCAGTGAATGGGTCAATGAGCAGTTCTTC
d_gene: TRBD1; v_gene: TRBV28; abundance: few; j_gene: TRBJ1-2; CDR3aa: CASSLSGTGEHGGYTF; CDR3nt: TGTGCCAGCAGTCTTTCCGGGACAGGGGAACACGGCGGCTACACCTTC
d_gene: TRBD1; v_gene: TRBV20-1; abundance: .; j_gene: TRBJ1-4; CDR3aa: CSALNRGLNEKLFF; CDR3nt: TGCAGTGCACTGAACAGGGGGCTTAATGAAAAACTGTTTTTT
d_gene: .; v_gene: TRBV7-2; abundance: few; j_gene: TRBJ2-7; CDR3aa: CASSLVLLTYEQYF; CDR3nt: TGTGCCAGCAGCTTAGTCCTGCTAACCTACGAGCAGTACTTC
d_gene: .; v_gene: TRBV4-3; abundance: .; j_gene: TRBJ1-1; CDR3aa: CASSQDWGLSAEAFF; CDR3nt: TGCGCCAGCAGCCAAGATTGGGGTTTGAGTGCTGAAGCTTTCTTT
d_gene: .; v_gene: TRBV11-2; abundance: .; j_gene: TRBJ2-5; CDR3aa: CASSAVTSVQETQYF; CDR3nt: TGTGCCAGCAGCGCCGTGACTAGTGTTCAAGAGACCCAGTACTTC
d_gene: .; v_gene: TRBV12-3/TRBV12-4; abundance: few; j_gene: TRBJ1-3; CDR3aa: CASSSRTSGNTIYF; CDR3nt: TGTGCCAGCAGTTCCAGAACCTCTGGAAACACCATATATTTT
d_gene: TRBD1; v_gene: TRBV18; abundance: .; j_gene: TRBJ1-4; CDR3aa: CASSSTGGDEKLFF; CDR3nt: TGTGCCAGCTCATCGACAGGGGGAGATGAAAAACTGTTTTTT
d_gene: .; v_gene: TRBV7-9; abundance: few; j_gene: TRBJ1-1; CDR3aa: CASPPDGLNTEAFF; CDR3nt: TGTGCCAGCCCCCCAGATGGGTTGAACACTGAAGCTTTCTTT
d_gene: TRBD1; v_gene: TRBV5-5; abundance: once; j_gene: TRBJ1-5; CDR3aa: CASRGQGDGNQPQHF; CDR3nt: TGTGCCAGCAGGGGACAGGGGGATGGCAATCAGCCCCAGCATTTT
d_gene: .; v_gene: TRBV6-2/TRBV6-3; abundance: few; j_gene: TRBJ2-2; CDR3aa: CASSVSWQGITGELFF; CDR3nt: TGTGCCAGCAGTGTGAGCTGGCAGGGGATTACCGGGGAGCTGTTTTTT
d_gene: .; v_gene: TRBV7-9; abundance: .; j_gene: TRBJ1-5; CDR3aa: CASSPQTGENQPQHF; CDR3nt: TGTGCCAGCAGTCCCCAGACAGGTGAAAATCAGCCCCAGCATTTT
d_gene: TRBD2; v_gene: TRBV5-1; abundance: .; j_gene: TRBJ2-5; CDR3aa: CASSRRTSGGNWETQYF; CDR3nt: TGCGCCAGCAGCCGACGGACTAGCGGGGGAAATTGGGAGACCCAGTACTTC
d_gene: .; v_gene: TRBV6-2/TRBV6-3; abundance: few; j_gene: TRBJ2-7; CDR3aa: CASNPGGSYYEQYF; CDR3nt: TGTGCCAGCAACCCCGGGGGTTCGTACTACGAGCAGTACTTC
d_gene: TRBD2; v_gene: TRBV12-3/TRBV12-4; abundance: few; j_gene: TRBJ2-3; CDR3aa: CASAGGPADTQYF; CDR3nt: TGTGCCAGTGCGGGGGGGCCGGCAGATACGCAGTATTTT
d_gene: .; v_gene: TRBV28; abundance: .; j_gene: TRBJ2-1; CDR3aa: CASSEGFRSYNEQFF; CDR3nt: TGTGCCAGCAGCGAGGGTTTCCGCTCCTACAATGAGCAGTTCTTC
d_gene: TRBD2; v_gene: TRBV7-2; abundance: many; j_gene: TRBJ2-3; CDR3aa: CASSKRGGVWADTQYF; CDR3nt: TGTGCCAGCAGTAAACGCGGGGGGGTCTGGGCAGATACGCAGTATTTT
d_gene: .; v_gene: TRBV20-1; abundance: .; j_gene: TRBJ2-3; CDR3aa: CSASDKTFSDTQYF; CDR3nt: TGCAGTGCTAGCGATAAAACGTTCTCAGATACGCAGTATTTT
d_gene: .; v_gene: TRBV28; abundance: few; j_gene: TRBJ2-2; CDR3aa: CASRGGPDTGELFF; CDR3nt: TGTGCCAGCAGAGGGGGTCCGGACACCGGGGAGCTGTTTTTT
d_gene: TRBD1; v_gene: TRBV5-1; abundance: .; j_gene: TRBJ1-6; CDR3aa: CASWGGQVNSPLHF; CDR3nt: TGCGCCAGCTGGGGGGGACAGGTTAATTCACCCCTCCACTTT
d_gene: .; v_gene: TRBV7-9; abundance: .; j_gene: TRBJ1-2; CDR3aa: CASSLQGHGYTF; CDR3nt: TGTGCCAGCAGCCTACAGGGCCATGGCTACACCTTC
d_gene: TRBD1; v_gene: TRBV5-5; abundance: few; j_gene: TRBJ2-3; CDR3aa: CASSLTGGRDTQYF; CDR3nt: TGTGCCAGCAGTTTGACAGGGGGGAGAGATACGCAGTATTTT
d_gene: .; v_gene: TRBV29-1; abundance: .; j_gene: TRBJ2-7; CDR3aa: CSASPGIGYEQYF; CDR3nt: TGCAGCGCCTCCCCTGGGATAGGCTACGAGCAGTACTTC
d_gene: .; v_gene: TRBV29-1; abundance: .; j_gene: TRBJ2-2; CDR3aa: CSVKTGTGELFF; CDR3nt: TGCAGCGTTAAAACAGGGACCGGGGAGCTGTTTTTT
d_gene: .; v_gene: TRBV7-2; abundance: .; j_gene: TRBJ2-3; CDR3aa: CASSLLVTDTQYF; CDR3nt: TGTGCCAGCAGCTTACTCGTTACAGATACGCAGTATTTT
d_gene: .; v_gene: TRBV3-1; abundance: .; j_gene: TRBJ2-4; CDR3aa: CASSQGAGIQYF; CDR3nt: TGTGCCAGCAGCCAAGGTGCGGGCATTCAGTACTTC